This T cell receptor (beta chain) originates from a study of technical replicates of blood from a handful of donors. In germline, CDR1 is ENHRY, CDR2 SYGVKD. This CDR3 comprises 15 residues. The V gene end was trimmed by 0 bases and the J gene end by 7 bases; junction bases not matched to a gene: 2. The protocol was immunoSEQ multiplex PCR, while the TCRdb copy is restricted to in-frame clones and leaves out a portion. The table records tens of thousands of clones, roughly 94% of them present only once. Sequencing was done on a sample of T cells isolated from PBMCs. The sequence derives from a human donor in good health. This sequence joins TRBV10-3 and TRBJ2-7; 14 positions agree with TRBD2. CDR3 in amino acids: CAISESGLAGEEQYF. DNA of the CDR3: TGTGCCATCAGTGAGTCGGGACTAGCGGGAGAGGAGCAGTACTTC.